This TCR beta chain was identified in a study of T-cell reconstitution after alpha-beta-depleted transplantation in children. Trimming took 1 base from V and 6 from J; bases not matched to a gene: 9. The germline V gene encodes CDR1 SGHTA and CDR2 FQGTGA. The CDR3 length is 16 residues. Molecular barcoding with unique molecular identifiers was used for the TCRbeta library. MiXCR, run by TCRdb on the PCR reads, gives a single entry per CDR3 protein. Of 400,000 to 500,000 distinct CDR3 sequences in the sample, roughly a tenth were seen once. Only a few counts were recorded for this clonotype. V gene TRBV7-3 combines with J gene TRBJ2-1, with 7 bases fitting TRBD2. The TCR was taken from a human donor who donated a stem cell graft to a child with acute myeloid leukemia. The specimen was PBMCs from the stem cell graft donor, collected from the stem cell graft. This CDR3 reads CASSLIRGGPFNEQFF. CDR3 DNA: TGTGCCAGCAGCTTAATTCGGGGAGGGCCTTTCAATGAGCAGTTCTTC.